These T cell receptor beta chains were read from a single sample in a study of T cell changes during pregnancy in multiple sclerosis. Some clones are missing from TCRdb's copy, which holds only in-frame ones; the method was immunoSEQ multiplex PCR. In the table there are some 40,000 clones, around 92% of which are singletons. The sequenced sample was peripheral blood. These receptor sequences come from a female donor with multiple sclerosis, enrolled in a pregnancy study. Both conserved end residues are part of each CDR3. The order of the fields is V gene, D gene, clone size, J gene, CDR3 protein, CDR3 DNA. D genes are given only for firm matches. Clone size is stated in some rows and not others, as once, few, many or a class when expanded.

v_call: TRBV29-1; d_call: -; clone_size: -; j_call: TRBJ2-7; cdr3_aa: CSVSRQSYEQYF; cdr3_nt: TGCAGCGTTAGCAGACAGTCCTACGAGCAGTACTTC
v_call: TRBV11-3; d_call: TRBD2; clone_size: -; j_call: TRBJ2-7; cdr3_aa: CASSPGAGGSLHEQYF; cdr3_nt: TGTGCCAGCAGCCCCGGGGCGGGAGGGAGCCTACACGAGCAGTACTTC
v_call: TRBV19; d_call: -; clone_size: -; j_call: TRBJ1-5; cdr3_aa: CASSPKIQGFGQPQHF; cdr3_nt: TGTGCCAGTAGTCCCAAGATACAGGGTTTCGGACAGCCCCAGCATTTT
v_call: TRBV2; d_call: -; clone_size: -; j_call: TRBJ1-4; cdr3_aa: CASRDRVANEKLFF; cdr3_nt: TGTGCCAGCAGGGACCGGGTTGCTAATGAAAAACTGTTTTTT
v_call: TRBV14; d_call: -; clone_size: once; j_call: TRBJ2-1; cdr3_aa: CASSQLRGGEGVNEQFF; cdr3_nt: TGTGCCAGCAGCCAACTCCGTGGGGGCGAAGGGGTAAATGAGCAGTTCTTC
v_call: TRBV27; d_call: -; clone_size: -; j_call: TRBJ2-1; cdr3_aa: CASSPGFHEQFF; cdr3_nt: TGTGCCAGCAGCCCGGGTTTCCATGAGCAGTTCTTC
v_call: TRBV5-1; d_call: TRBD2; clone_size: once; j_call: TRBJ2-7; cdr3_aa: CASSLALAGNVEQYF; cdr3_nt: TGCGCCAGCAGCTTGGCCCTAGCGGGAAACGTTGAGCAGTACTTC
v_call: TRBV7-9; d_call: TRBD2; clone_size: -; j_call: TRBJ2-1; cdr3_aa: CASSSRGLAGGGEQFF; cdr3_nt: TGTGCCAGCAGCTCCAGGGGGCTAGCGGGAGGGGGTGAGCAGTTCTTC
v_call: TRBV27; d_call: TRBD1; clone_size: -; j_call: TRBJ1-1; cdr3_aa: CASSKTGIGTEAFF; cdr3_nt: TGTGCCAGCAGTAAGACAGGGATAGGCACTGAAGCTTTCTTT
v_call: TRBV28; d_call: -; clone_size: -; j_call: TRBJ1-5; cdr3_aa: CASIAETQHF; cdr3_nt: TGTGCCAGCATCGCCGAGACCCAGCATTTT
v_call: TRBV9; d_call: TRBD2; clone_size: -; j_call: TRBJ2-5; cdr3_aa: CASSGSGLAQETQYF; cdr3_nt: TGTGCCAGCAGCGGATCGGGACTAGCGCAAGAGACCCAGTACTTC
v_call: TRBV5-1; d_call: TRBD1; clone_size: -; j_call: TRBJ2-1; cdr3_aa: CASSLRGQPLYNEQFF; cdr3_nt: TGCGCCAGCAGCTTGAGGGGACAGCCCTTATACAATGAGCAGTTCTTC
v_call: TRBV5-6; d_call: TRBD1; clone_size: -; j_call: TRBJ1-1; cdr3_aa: CAVDRAVGLNTEAFF; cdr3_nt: TGTGCCGTGGACAGGGCTGTCGGGCTAAACACTGAAGCTTTCTTT
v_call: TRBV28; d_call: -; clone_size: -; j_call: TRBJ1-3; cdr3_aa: CASYPSTRGNTIYF; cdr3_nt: TGTGCCTCTTACCCAAGCACTAGGGGAAACACCATATATTTT
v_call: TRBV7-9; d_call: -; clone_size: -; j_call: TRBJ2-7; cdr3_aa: CASSFSLKRAGSYEQYF; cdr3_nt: TGTGCCAGCAGCTTTTCCCTAAAGCGGGCCGGCTCCTACGAGCAGTACTTC
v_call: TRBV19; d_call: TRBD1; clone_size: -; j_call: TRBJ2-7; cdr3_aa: CASSARTGGVYEQYF; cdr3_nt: TGTGCCAGTAGTGCCCGGACAGGTGGGGTGTACGAGCAGTACTTC
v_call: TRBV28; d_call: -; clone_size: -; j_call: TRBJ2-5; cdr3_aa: CASSPPFQETQYF; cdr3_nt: TGTGCCAGCAGTCCCCCCTTCCAAGAGACCCAGTACTTC
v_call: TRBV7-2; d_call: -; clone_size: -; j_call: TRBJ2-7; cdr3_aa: CASSFGSGTEYEQYF; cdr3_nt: TGTGCCAGCTCTTTTGGCAGCGGAACGGAATACGAGCAGTACTTC
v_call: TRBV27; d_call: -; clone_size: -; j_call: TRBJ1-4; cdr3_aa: CASRQTANEKLFF; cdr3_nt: TGTGCCAGCAGACAGACGGCTAATGAAAAACTGTTTTTT
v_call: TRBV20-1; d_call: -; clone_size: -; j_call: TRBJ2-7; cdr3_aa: CSASTTGEQYF; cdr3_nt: TGCAGTGCTTCTACTACAGGGGAGCAGTACTTC
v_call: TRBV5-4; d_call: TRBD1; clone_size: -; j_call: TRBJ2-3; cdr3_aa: CASRSTGGPTFTDTQYF; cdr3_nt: TGTGCCAGCAGATCCACAGGGGGCCCTACTTTTACAGATACGCAGTATTTT
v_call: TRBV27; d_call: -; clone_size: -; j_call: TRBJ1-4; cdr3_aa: CASSLWGANEKLFF; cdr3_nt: TGTGCCAGCAGTTTATGGGGGGCTAATGAAAAACTGTTTTTT
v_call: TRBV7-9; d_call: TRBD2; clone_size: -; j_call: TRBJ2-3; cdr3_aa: CASRFGTNTDTQYF; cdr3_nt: TGTGCCAGCAGGTTCGGGACTAACACAGATACGCAGTATTTT
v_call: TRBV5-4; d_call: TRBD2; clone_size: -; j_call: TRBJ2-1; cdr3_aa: CASSSASGTYNEQFF; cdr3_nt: TGTGCCAGCAGCTCGGCTAGCGGGACCTACAATGAGCAGTTCTTC
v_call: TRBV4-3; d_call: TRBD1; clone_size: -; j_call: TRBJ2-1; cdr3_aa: CASSQTGGPYNEQFF; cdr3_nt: TGCGCCAGCAGCCAGACAGGGGGCCCCTACAATGAGCAGTTCTTC
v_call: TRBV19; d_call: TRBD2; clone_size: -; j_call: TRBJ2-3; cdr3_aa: CASRHKAGEDTQYF; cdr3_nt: TGTGCCAGTAGACATAAAGCGGGAGAAGATACGCAGTATTTT
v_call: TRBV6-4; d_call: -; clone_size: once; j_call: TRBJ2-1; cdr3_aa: CASSETGSYNEQFF; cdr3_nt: TGTGCCAGCAGTGAGACGGGATCCTACAATGAGCAGTTCTTC
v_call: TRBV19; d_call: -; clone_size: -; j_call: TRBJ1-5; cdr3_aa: CASSWQDNQPQHF; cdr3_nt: TGTGCCAGTAGTTGGCAGGACAATCAGCCCCAGCATTTT
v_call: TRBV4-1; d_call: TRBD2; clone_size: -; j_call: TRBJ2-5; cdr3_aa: CASSQSPLAGAETQYF; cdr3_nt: TGCGCCAGCAGCCAAAGTCCTCTAGCGGGAGCAGAGACCCAGTACTTC
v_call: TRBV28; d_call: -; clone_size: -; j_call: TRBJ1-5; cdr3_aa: CASSLSEYSNQPQHF; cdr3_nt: TGTGCCAGCAGTTTATCGGAATATAGCAATCAGCCCCAGCATTTT
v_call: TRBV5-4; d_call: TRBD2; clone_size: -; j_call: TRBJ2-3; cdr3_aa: CASSLDMAGVGPDTQYF; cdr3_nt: TGTGCCAGCAGCTTGGATATGGCGGGAGTGGGTCCAGATACGCAGTATTTT
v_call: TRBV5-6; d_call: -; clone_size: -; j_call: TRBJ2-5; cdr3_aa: CASSSLRTEETQYF; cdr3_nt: TGTGCCAGCAGCTCGCTCCGGACAGAAGAGACCCAGTACTTC
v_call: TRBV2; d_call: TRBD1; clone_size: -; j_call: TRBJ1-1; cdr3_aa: CASILTGSTEAFF; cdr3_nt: TGTGCCAGCATCTTGACAGGGAGCACTGAAGCTTTCTTT
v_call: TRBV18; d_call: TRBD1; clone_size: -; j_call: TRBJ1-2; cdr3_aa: CASSLLERQGDGGYTF; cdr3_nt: TGTGCCAGCTCACTCCTGGAGAGACAGGGGGATGGAGGCTACACCTTC
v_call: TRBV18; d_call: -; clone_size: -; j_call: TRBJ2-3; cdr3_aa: CASSPTSRLAATDTQYF; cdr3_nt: TGTGCCAGCTCCCCAACCAGTCGTCTAGCTGCCACAGATACGCAGTATTTT
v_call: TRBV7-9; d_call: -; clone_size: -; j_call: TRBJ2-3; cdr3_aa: CASSLLGDRTDTQYF; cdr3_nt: TGTGCCAGCAGCTTATTAGGGGATCGCACAGATACGCAGTATTTT
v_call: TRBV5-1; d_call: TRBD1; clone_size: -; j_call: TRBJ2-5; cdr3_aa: CASSFRIQGGRQETQYF; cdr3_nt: TGCGCCAGCAGCTTCCGAATACAGGGGGGCCGTCAAGAGACCCAGTACTTC
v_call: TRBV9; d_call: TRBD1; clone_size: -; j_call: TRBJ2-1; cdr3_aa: CASSAYRGVRYNEQFF; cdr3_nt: TGTGCCAGCAGCGCATACAGGGGCGTTCGGTACAATGAGCAGTTCTTC
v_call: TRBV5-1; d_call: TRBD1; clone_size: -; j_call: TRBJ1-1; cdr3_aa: CASSSGQGNEAFF; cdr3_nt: TGCGCCAGCAGCTCCGGACAGGGGAATGAAGCTTTCTTT